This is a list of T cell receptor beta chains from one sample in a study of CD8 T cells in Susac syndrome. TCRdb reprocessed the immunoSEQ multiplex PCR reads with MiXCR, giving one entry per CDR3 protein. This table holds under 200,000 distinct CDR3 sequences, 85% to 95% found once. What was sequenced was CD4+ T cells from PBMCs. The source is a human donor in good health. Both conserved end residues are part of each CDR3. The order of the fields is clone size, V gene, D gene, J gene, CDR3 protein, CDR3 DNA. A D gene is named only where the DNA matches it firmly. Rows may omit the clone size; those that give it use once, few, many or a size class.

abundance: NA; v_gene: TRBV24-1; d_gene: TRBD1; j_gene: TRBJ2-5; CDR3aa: CATSDFLRTGPLTIPTETQYF; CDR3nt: TGTGCCACCAGTGATTTCCTGCGGACAGGCCCTCTTACAATCCCAACGGAGACCCAGTACTTC
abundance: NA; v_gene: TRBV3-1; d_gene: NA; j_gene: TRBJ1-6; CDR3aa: CASSQNEGSPLHF; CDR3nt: TGTGCCAGCAGCCAGAATGAGGGTTCACCCCTCCACTTT
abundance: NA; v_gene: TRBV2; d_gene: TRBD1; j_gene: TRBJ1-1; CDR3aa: CASKDRGRNTEAFF; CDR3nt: TGTGCCAGCAAAGACAGGGGGCGGAACACTGAAGCTTTCTTT
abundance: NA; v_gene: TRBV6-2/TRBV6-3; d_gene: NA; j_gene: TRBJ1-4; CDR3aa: CACSMDAKDEKLFF; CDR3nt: TGTGCCTGCAGCATGGACGCCAAGGACGAAAAACTGTTTTTT
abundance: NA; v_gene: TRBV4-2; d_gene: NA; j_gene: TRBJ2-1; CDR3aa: CASSQILGRRVGNEQFF; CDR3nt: TGTGCCAGCAGCCAAATCCTCGGGAGAAGGGTGGGCAATGAGCAGTTCTTC
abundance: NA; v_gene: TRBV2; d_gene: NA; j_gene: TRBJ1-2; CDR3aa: CASSETTVGGYTF; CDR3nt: TGTGCCAGCAGTGAAACCACGGTCGGTGGCTACACCTTC
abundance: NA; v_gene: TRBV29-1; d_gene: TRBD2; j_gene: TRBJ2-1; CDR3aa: CSVVKGGIGEQFF; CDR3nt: TGCAGCGTTGTTAAGGGAGGGATCGGTGAGCAGTTCTTC
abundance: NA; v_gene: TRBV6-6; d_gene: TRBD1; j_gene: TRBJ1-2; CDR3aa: CASSKTGNGYTF; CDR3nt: TGTGCCAGCAGTAAGACAGGGAATGGCTACACCTTC
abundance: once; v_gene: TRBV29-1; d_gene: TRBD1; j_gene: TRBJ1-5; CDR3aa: CSVVLGTGIWSNQPQHF; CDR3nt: TGCAGCGTTGTTTTGGGGACAGGGATTTGGAGCAATCAGCCCCAGCATTTT
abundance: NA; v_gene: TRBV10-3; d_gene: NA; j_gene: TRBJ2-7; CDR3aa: CAISAMDRGEQYF; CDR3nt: TGTGCCATCAGTGCCATGGATCGAGGCGAGCAGTACTTC
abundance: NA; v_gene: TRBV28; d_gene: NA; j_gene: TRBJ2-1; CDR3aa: CASSFWGSLYNEQFF; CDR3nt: TGTGCCAGCAGTTTCTGGGGGAGCCTGTACAATGAGCAGTTCTTC
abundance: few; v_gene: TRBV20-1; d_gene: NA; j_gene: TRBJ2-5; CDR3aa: CSARGLGETQYF; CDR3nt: TGCAGTGCTAGAGGCCTTGGTGAGACCCAGTACTTC
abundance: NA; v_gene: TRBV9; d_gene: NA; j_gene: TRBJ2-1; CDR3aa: CASSGDVRDEQFF; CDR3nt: TGTGCCAGCAGCGGGGACGTTCGGGATGAGCAGTTCTTC
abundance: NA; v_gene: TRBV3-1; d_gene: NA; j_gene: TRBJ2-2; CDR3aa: CASSRLRGGANTGELFF; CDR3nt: TGTGCCAGCAGCCGACTTCGCGGGGGCGCGAACACCGGGGAGCTGTTTTTT
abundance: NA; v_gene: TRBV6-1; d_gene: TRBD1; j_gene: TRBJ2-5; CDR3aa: CASDLGTGGAETQYF; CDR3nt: TGTGCCAGCGATCTAGGGACAGGGGGCGCGGAGACCCAGTACTTC
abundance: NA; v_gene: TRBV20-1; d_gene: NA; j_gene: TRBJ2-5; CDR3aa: CSATRWRNQETQYF; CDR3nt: TGCAGTGCTACCCGGTGGAGGAACCAAGAGACCCAGTACTTC
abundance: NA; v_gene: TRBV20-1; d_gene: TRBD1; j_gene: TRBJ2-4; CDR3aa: CSASDRAGNIQYF; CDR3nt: TGCAGTGCTAGCGACAGGGCTGGAAACATTCAGTACTTC
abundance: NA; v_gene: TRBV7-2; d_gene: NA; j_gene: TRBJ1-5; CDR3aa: CASSLVPGQPQHF; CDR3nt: TGTGCCAGCAGCTTAGTCCCAGGACAGCCCCAGCATTTT
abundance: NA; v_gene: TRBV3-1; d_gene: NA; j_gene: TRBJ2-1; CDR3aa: CASSLEIASNEQFF; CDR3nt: TGTGCCAGCAGCCTCGAGATTGCTAGTAATGAGCAGTTCTTC
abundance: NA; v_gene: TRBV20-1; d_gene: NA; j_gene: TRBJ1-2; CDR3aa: CSASGGAGDYGYTF; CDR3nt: TGCAGTGCTAGTGGAGGGGCTGGAGACTATGGCTACACCTTC
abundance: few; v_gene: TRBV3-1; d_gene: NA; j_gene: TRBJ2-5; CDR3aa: CASSQAGEETQYF; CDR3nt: TGTGCCAGCAGCCAAGCCGGCGAGGAGACCCAGTACTTC
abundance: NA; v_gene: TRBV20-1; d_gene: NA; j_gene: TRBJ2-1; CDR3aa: CSAASTGGHNEQFF; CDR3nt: TGCAGTGCCGCTTCTACCGGGGGTCACAATGAGCAGTTCTTC
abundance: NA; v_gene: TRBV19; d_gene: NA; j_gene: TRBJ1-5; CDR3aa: CASINGAGGQPQHF; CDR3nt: TGTGCCAGTATCAACGGAGCGGGGGGTCAGCCCCAGCATTTT
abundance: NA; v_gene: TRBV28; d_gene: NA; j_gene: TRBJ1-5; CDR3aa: CASSFGQPQHF; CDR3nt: TGTGCCAGCAGTTTTGGTCAGCCCCAGCATTTT
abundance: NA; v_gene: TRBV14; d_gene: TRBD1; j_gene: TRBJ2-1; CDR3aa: CASSQVRVGQGRSEEQFF; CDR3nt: TGTGCCAGCAGCCAAGTTAGAGTGGGACAGGGAAGGTCGGAGGAGCAGTTCTTC
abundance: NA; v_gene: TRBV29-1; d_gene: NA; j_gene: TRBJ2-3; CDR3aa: CSVAEGGLTDTQYF; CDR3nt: TGCAGCGTTGCCGAGGGGGGGCTCACAGATACGCAGTATTTT
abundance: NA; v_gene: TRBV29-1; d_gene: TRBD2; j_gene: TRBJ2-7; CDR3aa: CSFRRGSGEQYF; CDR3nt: TGCAGCTTCCGGCGGGGGTCTGGCGAGCAGTACTTC
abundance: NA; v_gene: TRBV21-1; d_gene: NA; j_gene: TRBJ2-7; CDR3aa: CASGRGHQAYEQYF; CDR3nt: TGTGCCAGCGGCCGGGGACATCAAGCCTACGAGCAGTACTTC
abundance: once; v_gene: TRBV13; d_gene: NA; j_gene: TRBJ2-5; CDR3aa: CASSGQTQGETQYF; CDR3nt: TGTGCCAGCAGTGGGCAAACTCAGGGGGAGACCCAGTACTTC
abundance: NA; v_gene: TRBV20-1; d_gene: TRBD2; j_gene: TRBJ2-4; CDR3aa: CSAPNPAGADNIQYF; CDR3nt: TGCAGTGCACCGAACCCAGCGGGGGCCGATAACATTCAGTACTTC
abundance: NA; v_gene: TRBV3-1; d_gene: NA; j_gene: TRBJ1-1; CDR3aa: CASSHVEPNTEAFF; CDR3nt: TGTGCCAGCAGCCACGTAGAGCCCAACACTGAAGCTTTCTTT
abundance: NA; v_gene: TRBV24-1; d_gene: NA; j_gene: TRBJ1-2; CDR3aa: CATSGPTVSGYTF; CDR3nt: TGTGCCACCAGTGGCCCGACAGTGAGCGGCTACACCTTC
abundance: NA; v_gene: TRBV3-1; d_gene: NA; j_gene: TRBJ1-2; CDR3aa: CASSHRGAEGYTF; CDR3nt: TGTGCCAGCAGCCACCGGGGGGCCGAGGGCTACACCTTC
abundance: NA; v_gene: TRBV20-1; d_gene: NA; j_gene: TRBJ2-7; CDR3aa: CSASPPAAGVFDEQYF; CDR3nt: TGCAGTGCTAGCCCCCCCGCTGCAGGGGTTTTCGACGAGCAGTACTTC
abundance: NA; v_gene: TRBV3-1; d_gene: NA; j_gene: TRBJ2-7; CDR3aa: CASSHGLPYEQYF; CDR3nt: TGTGCCAGCAGCCACGGCCTACCTTACGAGCAGTACTTC
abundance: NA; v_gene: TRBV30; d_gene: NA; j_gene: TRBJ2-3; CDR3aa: CAWSVTSTQYF; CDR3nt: TGTGCCTGGTCAGTTACTAGTACGCAGTATTTT
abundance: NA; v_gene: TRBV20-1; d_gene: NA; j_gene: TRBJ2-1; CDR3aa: CSAGVSSYNEQFF; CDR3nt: TGCAGTGCAGGAGTGAGCTCCTACAATGAGCAGTTCTTC
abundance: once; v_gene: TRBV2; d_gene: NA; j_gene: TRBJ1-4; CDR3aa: CASSGGTGGFGEKLFF; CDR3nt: TGTGCCAGCAGTGGTGGGACGGGAGGATTTGGGGAAAAACTGTTTTTT
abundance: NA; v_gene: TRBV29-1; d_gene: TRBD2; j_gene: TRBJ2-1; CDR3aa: CSAERESNEQFF; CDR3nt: TGCAGCGCCGAGCGGGAATCGAATGAGCAGTTCTTC
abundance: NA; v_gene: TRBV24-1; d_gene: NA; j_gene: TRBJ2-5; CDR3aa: CATSDSYQETQYF; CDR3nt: TGTGCCACCAGTGACAGTTACCAAGAGACCCAGTACTTC
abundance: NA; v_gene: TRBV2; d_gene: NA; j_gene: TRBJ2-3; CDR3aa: CASSPAGDITDTQYF; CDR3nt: TGTGCCAGCAGTCCTGCTGGAGATATCACAGATACGCAGTATTTT
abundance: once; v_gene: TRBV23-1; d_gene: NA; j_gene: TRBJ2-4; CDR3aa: CASSQSQREIAKNIQYF; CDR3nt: TGCGCCAGCAGTCAATCACAGAGGGAAATAGCCAAAAACATTCAGTACTTC
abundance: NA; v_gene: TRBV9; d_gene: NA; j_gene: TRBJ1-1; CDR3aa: CASSVQVGTEAFF; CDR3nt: TGTGCCAGCAGCGTCCAGGTGGGGACTGAAGCTTTCTTT
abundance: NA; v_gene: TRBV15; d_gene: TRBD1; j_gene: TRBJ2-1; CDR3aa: CATSRGNPGQVVNEQFF; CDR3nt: TGTGCCACCAGCAGGGGTAACCCGGGACAGGTGGTCAATGAGCAGTTCTTC
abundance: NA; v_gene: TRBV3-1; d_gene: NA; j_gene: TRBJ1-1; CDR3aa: CASSQGTDLTEAFF; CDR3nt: TGTGCCAGCAGCCAAGGAACGGACCTCACTGAAGCTTTCTTT
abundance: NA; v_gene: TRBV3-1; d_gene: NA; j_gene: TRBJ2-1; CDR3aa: CASSPSSGEWQFF; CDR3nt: TGTGCCAGCAGCCCAAGTAGTGGGGAGTGGCAGTTCTTC
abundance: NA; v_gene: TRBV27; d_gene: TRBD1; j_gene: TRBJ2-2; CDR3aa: CASSLWWDRDGTGELFF; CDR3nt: TGTGCCAGCAGTTTATGGTGGGACAGGGACGGTACCGGGGAGCTGTTTTTT
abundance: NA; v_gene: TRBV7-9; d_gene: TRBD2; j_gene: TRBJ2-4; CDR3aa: CASSFPRAGTMDIQYF; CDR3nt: TGTGCCAGCAGCTTCCCCCGGGCGGGGACTATGGACATTCAGTACTTC
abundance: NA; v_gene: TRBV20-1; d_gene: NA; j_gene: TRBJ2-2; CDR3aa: CSASPTGELFF; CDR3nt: TGCAGTGCTAGCCCCACCGGGGAGCTGTTTTTT
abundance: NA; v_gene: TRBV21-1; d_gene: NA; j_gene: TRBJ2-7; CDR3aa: CASHLTDGYEQYF; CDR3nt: TGTGCCAGCCACCTGACGGACGGCTACGAGCAGTACTTC
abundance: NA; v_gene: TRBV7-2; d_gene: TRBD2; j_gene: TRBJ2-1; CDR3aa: CASSTLAGRYNEQFF; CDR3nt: TGTGCCAGCAGCACCCTAGCGGGGCGGTACAATGAGCAGTTCTTC
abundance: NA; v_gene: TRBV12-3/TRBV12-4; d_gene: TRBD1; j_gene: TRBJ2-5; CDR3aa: CASSGQGGETQYF; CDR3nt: TGTGCCAGTTCCGGACAGGGTGGGGAGACCCAGTACTTC
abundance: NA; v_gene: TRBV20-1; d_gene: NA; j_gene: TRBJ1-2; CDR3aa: CSARVSLGERYGYTF; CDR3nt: TGCAGTGCTAGAGTGTCCCTCGGGGAACGCTATGGCTACACCTTC
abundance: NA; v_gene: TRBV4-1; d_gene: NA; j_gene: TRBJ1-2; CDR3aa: CASSQDGGVPAGGYTF; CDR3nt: TGCGCCAGCAGCCAAGATGGCGGGGTCCCGGCGGGTGGCTACACCTTC